The 5 T cell receptor beta chains given below trace back to one sample, sequenced in a study of cytomegalovirus exposure and HLA in healthy donors. Produced via immunoSEQ multiplex PCR; TCRdb's table is partial and in-frame only. The sample has fewer than 250,000 clones; roughly 91% are singletons. Sequenced sample: PBMCs. Receptors originate from a woman between 18 and 29 years old in good health and CMV-seropositive.

The chain employs TRBV2 and TRBJ2-1; D not certain. This CDR3 is built from 14 residues. Deletions cut 5 bases from V and 0 bases from J, with 8 bases between. CDR1 SNHLY and CDR2 FYNNEI come from the germline V gene. The CDR3 nucleotides are TGTGCCAGCAGTCCTTCTAGCTCCTACAATGAGCAGTTCTTC. It specifies CASSPSSSYNEQFF.

The chain has TRBV7-9 and TRBJ2-1; 7 nucleotides agree with TRBD1. The CDR3 contains 12 residues. The germline CDR1 and CDR2 sequences are SEHNR and FQNEAQ (reference sequence). V dropped 2 bases and J dropped 15; count of bases not matched to a gene: 7. This CDR3 is CASSLLVQGMFF. In DNA form, the CDR3 reads TGTGCCAGCAGCTTATTAGTACAGGGGATGTTCTTC.

This clone is a singleton in its sample. The chain recombines TRBV14 with TRBJ2-2, with 9 bases aligning to TRBD2. The CDR3 covers 16 residues. Trimming removed 1 base from V and 4 bases from J; junction bases left unmatched: 4. Germline V lookup: CDR1 SGHDN, CDR2 FVKESK. CDR3 in DNA: TGTGCCAGCAGCCAAGTAGCGGGAGACACCACCGGGGAGCTGTTTTTT. This codes for CASSQVAGDTTGELFF.

The chain recombines TRBV12-5 with TRBJ2-5, with D possibly TRBD1 on 6 matching bases. Germline V gene lookup returns CDR1 LGHNT and CDR2 FRNRAP. The CDR3 sequence is 14 residues long. V was clipped by 6 bases and J by 1 base, with 12 bases between them. CDR3 sequence (DNA): TGTGCTAGTGGCACCAGGGGAATCCAAGAGACCCAGTACTTC. It yields the protein CASGTRGIQETQYF.

The gene calls are TRBV28 and TRBJ2-7, with 10 nucleotides matching TRBD1. CDR1 and CDR2 from the germline V gene are MDHEN and SYDVKM. CDR3 size: 17 residues. After removal of 6 bases from V and 0 bases from J, the junction contained 11 bases not matched to a gene. CDR3: CASSRDRGGRSSYEQYF. The DNA for the CDR3 is TGTGCCAGCAGCAGGGACAGGGGCGGCCGGAGCTCCTACGAGCAGTACTTC.